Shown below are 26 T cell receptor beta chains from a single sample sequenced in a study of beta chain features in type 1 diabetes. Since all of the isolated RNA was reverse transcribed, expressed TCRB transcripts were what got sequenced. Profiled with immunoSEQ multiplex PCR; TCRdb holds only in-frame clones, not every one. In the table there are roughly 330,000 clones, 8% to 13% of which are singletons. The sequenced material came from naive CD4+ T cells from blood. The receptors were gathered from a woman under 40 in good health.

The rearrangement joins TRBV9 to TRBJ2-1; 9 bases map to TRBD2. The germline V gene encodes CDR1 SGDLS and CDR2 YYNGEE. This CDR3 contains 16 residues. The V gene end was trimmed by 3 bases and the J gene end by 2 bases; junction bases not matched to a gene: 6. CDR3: CASSALPSGTYNEQFF. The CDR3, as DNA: TGTGCCAGCAGCGCTTTACCTAGCGGGACCTACAATGAGCAGTTCTTC.

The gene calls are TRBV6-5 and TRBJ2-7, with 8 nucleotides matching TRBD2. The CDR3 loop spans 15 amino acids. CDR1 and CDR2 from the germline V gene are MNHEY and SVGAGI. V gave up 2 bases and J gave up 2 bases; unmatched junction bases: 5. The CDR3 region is CASSYEAGGPYEQYF. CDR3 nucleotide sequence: TGTGCCAGCAGTTACGAGGCGGGAGGACCCTACGAGCAGTACTTC.

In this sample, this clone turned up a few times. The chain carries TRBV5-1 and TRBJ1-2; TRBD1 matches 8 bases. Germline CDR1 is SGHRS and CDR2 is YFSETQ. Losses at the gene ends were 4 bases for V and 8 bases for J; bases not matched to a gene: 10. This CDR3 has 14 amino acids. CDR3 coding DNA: TGCGCCAGCAGCGCGGGACAGGAGTTTACGGGCTACACCTTC. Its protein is CASSAGQEFTGYTF.

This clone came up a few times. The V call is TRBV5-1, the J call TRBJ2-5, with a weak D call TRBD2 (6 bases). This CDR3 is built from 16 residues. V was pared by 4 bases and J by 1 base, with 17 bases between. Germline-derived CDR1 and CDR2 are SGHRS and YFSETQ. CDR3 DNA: TGCGCCAGCAGCCCTGGACCGGAGGGAGTCCAAGAGACCCAGTACTTC. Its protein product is CASSPGPEGVQETQYF. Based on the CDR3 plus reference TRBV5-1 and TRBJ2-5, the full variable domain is KAGVTQTPRYLIKTRGQQVTLSCSPISGHRSVSWYQQTPGQGLQFLFEYFSETQRNKGNFPGRFSGRQFSNSRSEMNVSTLELGDSALYLCASSPGPEGVQETQYFGPGTRLLVL.

The CDR3 is CASSSTGGHYGYTF. The CDR3 nucleotides are TGTGCCAGCAGCTCGACAGGGGGGCACTATGGCTACACCTTC. The chain employs TRBV7-9 and TRBJ1-2; 9 bases line up with TRBD1. Trimming took 4 bases from V and 3 from J; bases not matched to a gene: 3. CDR1 is SEHNR, CDR2 FQNEAQ, per germline (reference sequence). This CDR3 contains 14 residues.

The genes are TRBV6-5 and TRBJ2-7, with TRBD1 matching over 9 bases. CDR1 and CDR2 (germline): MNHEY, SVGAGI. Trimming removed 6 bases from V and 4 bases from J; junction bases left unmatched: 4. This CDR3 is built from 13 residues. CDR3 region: CASRRDREYEQYF. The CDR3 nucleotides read TGTGCCAGCAGACGGGACAGGGAGTACGAGCAGTACTTC.

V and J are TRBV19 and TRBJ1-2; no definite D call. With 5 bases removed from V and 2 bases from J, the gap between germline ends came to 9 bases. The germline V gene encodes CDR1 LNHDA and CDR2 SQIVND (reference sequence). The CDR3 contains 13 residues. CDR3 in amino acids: CASSPPGNYGYTF. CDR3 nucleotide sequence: TGTGCCAGTAGTCCGCCGGGAAACTATGGCTACACCTTC.

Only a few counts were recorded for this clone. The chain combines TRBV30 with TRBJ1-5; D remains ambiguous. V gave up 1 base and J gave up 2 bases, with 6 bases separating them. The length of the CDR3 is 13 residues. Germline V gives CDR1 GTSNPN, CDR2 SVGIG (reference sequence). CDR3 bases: TGTGCCTGGAGTGAGCTCGGCAATCAGCCCCAGCATTTT. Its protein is CAWSELGNQPQHF.

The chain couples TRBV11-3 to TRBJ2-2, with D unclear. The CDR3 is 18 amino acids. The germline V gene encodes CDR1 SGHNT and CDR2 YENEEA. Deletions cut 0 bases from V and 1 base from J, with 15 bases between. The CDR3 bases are TGTGCCAGCAGCTTAGATTCATCGCTCGGCGGGAACACCGGGGAGCTGTTTTTT. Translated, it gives CASSLDSSLGGNTGELFF.

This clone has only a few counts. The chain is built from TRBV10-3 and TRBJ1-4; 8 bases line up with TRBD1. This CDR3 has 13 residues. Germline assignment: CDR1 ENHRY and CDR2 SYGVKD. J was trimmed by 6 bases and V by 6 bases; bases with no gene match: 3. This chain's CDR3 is CAIRGQGHEKLFF. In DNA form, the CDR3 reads TGTGCCATCAGAGGACAGGGCCATGAAAAACTGTTTTTT.

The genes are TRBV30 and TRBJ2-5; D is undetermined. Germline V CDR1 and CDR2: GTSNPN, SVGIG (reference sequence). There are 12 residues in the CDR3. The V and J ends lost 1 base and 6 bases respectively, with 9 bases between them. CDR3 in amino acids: CAWSGSKQTQYF. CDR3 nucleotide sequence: TGTGCCTGGAGTGGGTCTAAACAGACCCAGTACTTC. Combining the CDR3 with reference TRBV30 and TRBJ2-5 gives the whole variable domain SQTIHQWPATLVQPVGSPLSLECTVEGTSNPNLYWYRQAAGRGLQLLFYSVGIGQISSEVPQNLSASRPQDRQFILSSKKLLLSDSGFYLCAWSGSKQTQYFGPGTRLLVL.

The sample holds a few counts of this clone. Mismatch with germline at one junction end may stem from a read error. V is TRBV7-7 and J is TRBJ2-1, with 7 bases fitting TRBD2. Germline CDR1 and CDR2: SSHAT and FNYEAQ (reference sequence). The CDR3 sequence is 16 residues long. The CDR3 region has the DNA TGTGCTAGCAGCTACAGGAGCGGGATGTCCTACAATGAGCAGTTCTTC. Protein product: CASSYRSGMSYNEQFF.

The CDR3 sequence is CASSRDGNTQYF. Written as DNA, the CDR3 is TGTGCCAGCAGCCGCGACGGGAATACGCAGTATTTT. The chain uses TRBV11-1 and TRBJ2-3; tentatively, D is TRBD2 (5 bases). The CDR3 totals 12 residues. V was clipped by 5 bases and J by 7 bases, with 10 bases between them. Germline values: CDR1 SGHAT, CDR2 FQDESV (reference sequence).

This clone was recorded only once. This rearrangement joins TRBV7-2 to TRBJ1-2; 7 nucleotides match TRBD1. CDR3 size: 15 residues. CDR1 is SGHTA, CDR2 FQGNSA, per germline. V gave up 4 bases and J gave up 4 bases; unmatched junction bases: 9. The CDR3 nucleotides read TGTGCCAGCAGCTCTAGGACAGGACGATTCTATGGCTACACCTTC. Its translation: CASSSRTGRFYGYTF.

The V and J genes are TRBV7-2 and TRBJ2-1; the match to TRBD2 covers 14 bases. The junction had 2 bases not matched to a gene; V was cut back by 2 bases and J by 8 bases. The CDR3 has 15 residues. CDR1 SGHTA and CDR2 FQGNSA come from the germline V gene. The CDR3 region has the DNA TGTGCCAGCAGCTTAACGGGACTAGCGGGAGATGAGCAGTTCTTC. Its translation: CASSLTGLAGDEQFF.

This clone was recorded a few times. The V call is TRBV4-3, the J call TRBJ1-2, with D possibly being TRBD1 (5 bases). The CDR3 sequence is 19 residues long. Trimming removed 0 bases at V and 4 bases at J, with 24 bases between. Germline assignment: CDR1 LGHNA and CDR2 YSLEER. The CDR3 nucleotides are TGCGCCAGCAGCCAAGATCTCAATCGTCCGGGGGGGAAGGGCTATGGCTACACCTTC. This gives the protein CASSQDLNRPGGKGYGYTF.

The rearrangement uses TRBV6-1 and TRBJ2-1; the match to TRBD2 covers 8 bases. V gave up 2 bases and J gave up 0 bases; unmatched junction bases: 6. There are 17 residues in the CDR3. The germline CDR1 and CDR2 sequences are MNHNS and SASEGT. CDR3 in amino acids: CASSEIAGFSSYNEQFF. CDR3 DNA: TGTGCCAGCAGTGAAATAGCGGGGTTTAGCTCCTACAATGAGCAGTTCTTC.

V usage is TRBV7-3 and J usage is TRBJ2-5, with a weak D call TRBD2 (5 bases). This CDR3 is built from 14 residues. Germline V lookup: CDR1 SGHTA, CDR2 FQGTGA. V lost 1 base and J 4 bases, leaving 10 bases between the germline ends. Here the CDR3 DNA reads TGTGCCAGCAGCTTAAACCCCGCGGGAGAGACCCAGTACTTC. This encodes CASSLNPAGETQYF.

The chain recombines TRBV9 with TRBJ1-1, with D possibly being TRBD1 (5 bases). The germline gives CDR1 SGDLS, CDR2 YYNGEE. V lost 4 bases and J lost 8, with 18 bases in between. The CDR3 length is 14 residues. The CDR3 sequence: CASSPQGTQVEAFF. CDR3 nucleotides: TGTGCCAGCAGCCCCCAGGGCACCCAGGTAGAAGCTTTCTTT.

CDR3 region: CASTRVAGAEQFF. The DNA of the CDR3 is TGTGCCAGCACCCGAGTAGCGGGAGCTGAGCAGTTCTTC. The chain uses TRBV25-1 and TRBJ2-1, with 9 bases fitting TRBD2. Germline loops: CDR1 MGHDK, CDR2 SYGVNS. V gave up 7 bases and J gave up 9 bases; unmatched junction bases: 7. CDR3 length: 13 residues.

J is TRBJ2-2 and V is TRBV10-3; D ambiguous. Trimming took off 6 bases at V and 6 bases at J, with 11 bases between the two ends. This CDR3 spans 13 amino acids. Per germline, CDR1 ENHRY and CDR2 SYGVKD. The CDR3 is CAISDTESGELFF. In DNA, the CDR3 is TGTGCCATCAGCGACACCGAGTCCGGGGAGCTGTTTTTT.

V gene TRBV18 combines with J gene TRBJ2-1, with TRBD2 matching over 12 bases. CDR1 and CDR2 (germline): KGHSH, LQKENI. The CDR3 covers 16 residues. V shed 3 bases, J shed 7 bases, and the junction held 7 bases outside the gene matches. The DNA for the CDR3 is TGTGCCAGCTCACCGGCGGAGCTAGCGGGAGGGAATGAGCAGTTCTTC. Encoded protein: CASSPAELAGGNEQFF.

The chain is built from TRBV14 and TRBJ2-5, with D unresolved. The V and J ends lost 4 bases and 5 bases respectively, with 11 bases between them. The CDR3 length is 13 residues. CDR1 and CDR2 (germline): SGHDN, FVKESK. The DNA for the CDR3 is TGTGCCAGCAGCCTCATCCCCGCGGAGACCCAGTACTTC. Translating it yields CASSLIPAETQYF.

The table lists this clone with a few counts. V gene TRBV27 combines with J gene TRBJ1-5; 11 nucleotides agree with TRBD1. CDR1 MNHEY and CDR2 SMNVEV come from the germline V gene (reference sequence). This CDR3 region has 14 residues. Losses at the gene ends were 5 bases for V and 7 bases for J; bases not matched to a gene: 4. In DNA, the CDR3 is TGTGCCAGCAGTCGGGACAGGGGGACCCAGCCCCAGCATTTT. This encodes CASSRDRGTQPQHF.

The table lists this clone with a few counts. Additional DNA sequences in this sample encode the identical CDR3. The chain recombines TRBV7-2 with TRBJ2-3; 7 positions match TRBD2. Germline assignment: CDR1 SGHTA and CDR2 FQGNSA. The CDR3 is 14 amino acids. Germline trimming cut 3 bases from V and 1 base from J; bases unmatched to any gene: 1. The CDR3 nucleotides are TGTGCCAGCAGCTTGCTAGCGGGCACAGATACGCAGTATTTT. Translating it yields CASSLLAGTDTQYF.

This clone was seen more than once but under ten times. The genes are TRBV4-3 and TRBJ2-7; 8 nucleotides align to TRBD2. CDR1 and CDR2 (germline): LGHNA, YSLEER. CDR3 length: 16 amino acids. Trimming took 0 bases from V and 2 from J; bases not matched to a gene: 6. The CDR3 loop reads CASSQDTGTRTYEQYF. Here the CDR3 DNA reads TGCGCCAGCAGCCAAGATACCGGGACTAGGACCTACGAGCAGTACTTC.